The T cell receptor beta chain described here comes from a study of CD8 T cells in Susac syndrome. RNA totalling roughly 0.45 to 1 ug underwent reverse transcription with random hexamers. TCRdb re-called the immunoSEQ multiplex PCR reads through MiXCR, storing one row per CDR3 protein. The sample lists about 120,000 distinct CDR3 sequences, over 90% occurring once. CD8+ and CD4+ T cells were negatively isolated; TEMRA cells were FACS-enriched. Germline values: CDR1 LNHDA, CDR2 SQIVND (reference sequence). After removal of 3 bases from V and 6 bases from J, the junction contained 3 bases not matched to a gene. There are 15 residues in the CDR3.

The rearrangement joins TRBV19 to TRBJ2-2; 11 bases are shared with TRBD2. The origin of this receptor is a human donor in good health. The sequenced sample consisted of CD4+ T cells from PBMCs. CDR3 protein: CASSITSGSAGELFF. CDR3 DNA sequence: TGTGCCAGTAGTATTACTAGCGGGAGTGCCGGGGAGCTGTTTTTT.